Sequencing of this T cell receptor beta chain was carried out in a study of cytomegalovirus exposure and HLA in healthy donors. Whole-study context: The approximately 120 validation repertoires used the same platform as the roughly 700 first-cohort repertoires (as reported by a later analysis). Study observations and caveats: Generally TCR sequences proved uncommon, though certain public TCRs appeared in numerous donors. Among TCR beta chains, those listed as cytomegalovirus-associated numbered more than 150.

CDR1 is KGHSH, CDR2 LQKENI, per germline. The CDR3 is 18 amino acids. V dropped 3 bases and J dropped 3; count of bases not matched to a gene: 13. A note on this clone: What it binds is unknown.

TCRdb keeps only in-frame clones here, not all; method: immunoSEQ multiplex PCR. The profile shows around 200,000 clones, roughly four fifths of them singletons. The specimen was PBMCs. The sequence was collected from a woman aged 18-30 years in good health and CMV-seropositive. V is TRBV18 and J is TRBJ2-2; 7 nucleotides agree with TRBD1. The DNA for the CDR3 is TGTGCCAGCTCACCGCGAACACCTCACAGGGGAGACACCGGGGAGCTGTTTTTT. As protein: CASSPRTPHRGDTGELFF.